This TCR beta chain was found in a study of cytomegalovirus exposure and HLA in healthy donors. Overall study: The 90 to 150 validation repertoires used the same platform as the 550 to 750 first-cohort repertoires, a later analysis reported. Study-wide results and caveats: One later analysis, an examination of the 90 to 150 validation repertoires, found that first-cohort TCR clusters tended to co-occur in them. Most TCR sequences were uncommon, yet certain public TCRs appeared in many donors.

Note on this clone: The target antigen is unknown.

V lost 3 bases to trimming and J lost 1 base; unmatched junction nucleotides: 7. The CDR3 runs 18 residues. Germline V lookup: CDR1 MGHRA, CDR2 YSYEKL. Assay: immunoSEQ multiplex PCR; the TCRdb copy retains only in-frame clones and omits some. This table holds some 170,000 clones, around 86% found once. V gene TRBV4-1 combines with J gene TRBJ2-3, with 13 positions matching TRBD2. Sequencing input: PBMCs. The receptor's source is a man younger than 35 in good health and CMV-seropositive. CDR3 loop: CASSQLPGTSGGTDTQYF. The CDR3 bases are TGCGCCAGCAGCCAGCTCCCCGGGACTAGCGGGGGCACAGATACGCAGTATTTT.